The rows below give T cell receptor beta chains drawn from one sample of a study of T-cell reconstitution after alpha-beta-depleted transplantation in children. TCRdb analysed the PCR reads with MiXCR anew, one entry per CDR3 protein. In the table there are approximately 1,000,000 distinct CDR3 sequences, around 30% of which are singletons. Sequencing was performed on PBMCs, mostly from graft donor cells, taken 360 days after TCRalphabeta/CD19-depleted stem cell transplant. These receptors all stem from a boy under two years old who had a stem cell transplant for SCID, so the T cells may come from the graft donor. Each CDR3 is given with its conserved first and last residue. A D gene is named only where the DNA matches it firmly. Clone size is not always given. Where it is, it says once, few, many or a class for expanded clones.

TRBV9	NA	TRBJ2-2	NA	TGTGCCAGCAGCTCGCGACCGGGCGCCGGGGAGCTGTTTTTT	CASSSRPGAGELFF
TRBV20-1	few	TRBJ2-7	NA	TGCAGTGCTCTCCCTCCAGGTCGGTACGAGCAGTACTTC	CSALPPGRYEQYF
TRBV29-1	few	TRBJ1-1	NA	TGCAGCGTTGAAACGGGCCGGGACACTGAAGCTTTCTTT	CSVETGRDTEAFF
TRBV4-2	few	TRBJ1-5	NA	TGTGCCAGCAGCCAAGATCGCCAGGAAAATCAGCCCCAGCATTTT	CASSQDRQENQPQHF
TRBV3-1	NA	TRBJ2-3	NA	TGTGCCAGCAGCCGCCCTACTGGAGATACGCAGTATTTT	CASSRPTGDTQYF
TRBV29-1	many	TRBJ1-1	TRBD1	TGCAGCGTCGCGCGACAGGGGGTCCTGAACACTGAAGCTTTCTTT	CSVARQGVLNTEAFF
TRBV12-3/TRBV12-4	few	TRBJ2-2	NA	TGTGCCAGCAGCACCACCGGGGAGCTGTTTTTT	CASSTTGELFF
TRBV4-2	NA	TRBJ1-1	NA	TGTGCCAGCAGCCCCCAGACGTCTAACACTGAAGCTTTCTTT	CASSPQTSNTEAFF
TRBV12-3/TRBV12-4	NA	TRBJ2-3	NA	TGTGCCAGCAGTTTATGGAGGGCACATACGCAGTATTTT	CASSLWRAHTQYF
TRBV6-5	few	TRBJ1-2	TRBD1	TGTGCCAGCAGTTACCCCGGGACAGGAACAGGCTACACCTTC	CASSYPGTGTGYTF
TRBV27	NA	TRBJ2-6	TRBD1	TGTGCCAGCAGTTTATCGAAGTCCGGGACAGCAAAATACTCTGGGGCCAACGTCCTGACTTTC	CASSLSKSGTAKYSGANVLTF
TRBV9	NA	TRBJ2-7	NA	TGTGCCAGCAGCGTAGAGGAGAGCTACGAGCAGTACTTC	CASSVEESYEQYF
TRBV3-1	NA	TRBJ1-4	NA	TGTGCCAGCAGCCAAGATCAGGGATCTGGAAAACTGTTTTTT	CASSQDQGSGKLFF
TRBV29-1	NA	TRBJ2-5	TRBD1	TGCAGCGGCCGGGACAGGGCACAAGAGACCCAGTACTTC	CSGRDRAQETQYF
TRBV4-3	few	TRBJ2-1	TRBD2	TGCGCCAGCAGCCCCCTAGCGGGGCGATTCAATGAGCAGTTCTTC	CASSPLAGRFNEQFF
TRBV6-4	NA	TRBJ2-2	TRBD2	TGTGCCAGCAAGGAGACTAGCGGGGGGCTCTGGACCGGGGAGCTGTTTTTT	CASKETSGGLWTGELFF
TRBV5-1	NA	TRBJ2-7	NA	TGCGCCAGCAGCTATCCGGGAGCCCTCTCCTACGAGCAGTACTTC	CASSYPGALSYEQYF
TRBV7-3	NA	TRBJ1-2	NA	TGTGCCAGCAGCTTAGATGGGCTGATTGGGGGCTACACCTTC	CASSLDGLIGGYTF
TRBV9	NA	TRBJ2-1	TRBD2	TGTGCCAGCAGCGCTAGCGGGAGCTCCTACAATGAGCAGTTCTTC	CASSASGSSYNEQFF
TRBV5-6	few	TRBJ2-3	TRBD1	TGTGCCAGCAGCTACCTTATACCTCCGGGACAGCCACGAGCACTAGATACGCAGTATTTT	CASSYLIPPGQPRALDTQYF
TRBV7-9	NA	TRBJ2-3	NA	TGTGCCAGCAGCTCCCCTGTGGATACGCAGTATTTT	CASSSPVDTQYF
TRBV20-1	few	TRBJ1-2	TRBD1	TGCAGTGCCCCGGTTTCGACAGGGTCCTATGGCTACACCTTC	CSAPVSTGSYGYTF
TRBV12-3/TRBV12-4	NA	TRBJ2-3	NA	TGTGCCAGCAGTTCCGGGGAGTCTGGCACAGATACGCAGTATTTT	CASSSGESGTDTQYF
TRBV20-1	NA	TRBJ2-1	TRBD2	TGCAGTGCTAGAGATGGTAGCGGGGGAGATGAGCAGTTCTTC	CSARDGSGGDEQFF
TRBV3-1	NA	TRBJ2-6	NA	TGTGCCTTCGGGACTGGCGATTTTACTCGGGGGGCCAACGTCCTGACTTTC	CAFGTGDFTRGANVLTF
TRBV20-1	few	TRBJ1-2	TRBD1	TGCAGTGCAGGGACAGCAGTCAACTATGGCTACACCTTC	CSAGTAVNYGYTF
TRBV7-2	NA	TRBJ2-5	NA	TGTGCCAGCAGCCCTGGAGGGGCCATTCGGGAGACCCAGTACTTC	CASSPGGAIRETQYF
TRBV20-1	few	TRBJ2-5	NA	TGCAGTGCTCAGGGGGGGAGCGGGTCAGAGACCCAGTACTTC	CSAQGGSGSETQYF
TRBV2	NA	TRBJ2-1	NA	TGTGCCAGCAGTGGAGGCCCTACCTTCAATGAGCAGTTCTTC	CASSGGPTFNEQFF
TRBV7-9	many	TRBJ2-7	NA	TGTGCCAGCAGCCCCTCCGCCTACGAGCAGTACTTC	CASSPSAYEQYF
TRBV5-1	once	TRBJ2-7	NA	TGCGCCAGCAGCTTTGGGGCTAATGACCTTAGCTCCTACGAGCAGTACTTC	CASSFGANDLSSYEQYF
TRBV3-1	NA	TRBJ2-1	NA	TGTGCCAGCAGCCAAACAGTCACTAGCAGGAATTACAATGAGCAGTTCTTC	CASSQTVTSRNYNEQFF
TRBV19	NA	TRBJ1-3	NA	TGTGCCAGTAGTATGGACGGACACTCTGGAAACACCATATATTTT	CASSMDGHSGNTIYF
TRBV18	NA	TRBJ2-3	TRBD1	TGTGCCAGCTCCTCCGGGACAGGGACGTATACGCAGTATTTT	CASSSGTGTYTQYF
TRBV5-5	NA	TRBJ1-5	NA	TGTGCCAGCAGCTTGGACGGGGCCCTCCATCAGCCCCAGCATTTT	CASSLDGALHQPQHF
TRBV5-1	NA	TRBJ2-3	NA	TGCGCCAGCAGCTTGGTGGGGGCATTCACAGATACGCAGTATTTT	CASSLVGAFTDTQYF
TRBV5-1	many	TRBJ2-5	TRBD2	TGTGCCAGCAGCTTAGCGGGATTGCAAGAGACCCAGTACTTC	CASSLAGLQETQYF
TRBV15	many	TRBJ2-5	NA	TGTGCCACCAGCAGGATGGGGGTATCAGAGACCCAGTACTTC	CATSRMGVSETQYF
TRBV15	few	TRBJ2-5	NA	TGTGCCACCAGCAGAGCGAGGTCGGGGACCCAGTACTTC	CATSRARSGTQYF
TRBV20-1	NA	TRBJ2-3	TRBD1	TGCAGTGCTAGCGGGGCCCCAGGGGGCCGCACAGATACGCAGTATTTT	CSASGAPGGRTDTQYF
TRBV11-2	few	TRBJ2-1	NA	TGTGCCAGCAGCTTAGCAGCGGCCTACAATGAGCAGTTCTTC	CASSLAAAYNEQFF
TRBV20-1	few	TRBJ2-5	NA	TGCAGTGCTAGAGGAGGGGAGGGGGCCGTGGAGACCCAGTACTTC	CSARGGEGAVETQYF
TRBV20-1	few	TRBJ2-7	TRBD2	TGCAGTGCTAGAGAGTATCGGGGGGGCGGCGAGCAGTACTTC	CSAREYRGGGEQYF
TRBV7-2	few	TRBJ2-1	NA	TGTGCCAGCAGCTTAAGGGGCGATTCCTACAATGAGCAGTTCTTC	CASSLRGDSYNEQFF
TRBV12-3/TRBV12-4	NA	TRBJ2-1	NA	TGTGCCAGCAGTTTCCGGGACTATGAGCAGTTCTTC	CASSFRDYEQFF
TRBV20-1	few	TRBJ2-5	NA	TGCAGTGCCGCCGATGCGAGAACAGGGCGCGAGACCCAGTACTTC	CSAADARTGRETQYF